The rows below give T cell receptor beta chains drawn from one sample of a study of prognosis after radiotherapy for stage I lung cancer. MiXCR, run by TCRdb on the multiplex PCR reads, gives a single entry per CDR3 protein. The table shows about 15,000 distinct CDR3 sequences, with over 15% occurring only once. Sequencing used PBMCs, obtained before or after stereotactic body radiation therapy (not recorded which). The receptors were gathered from a donor aged 50 or older with non-small cell lung cancer. Each CDR3 is given with its conserved first and last residue. The order of the fields is clone size, J gene, D gene, V gene, CDR3 DNA, CDR3 protein. A D gene is named only where the DNA matches it firmly. A clone size is listed for some rows: how often the clone was seen (once, few, many), or a class if it is expanded.

size: many; J: TRBJ2-5; D: TRBD2; V: TRBV27; DNA: TGTGCCAGCAGTTTGACTAGCGGGGAGACCCAGTACTTC; CDR3: CASSLTSGETQYF
size: many; J: TRBJ2-1; D: TRBD2; V: TRBV6-1; DNA: TGTGCCAGCAAAATAACTAGCGGCAATGAGCAGTTCTTC; CDR3: CASKITSGNEQFF
size: many; J: TRBJ2-7; D: TRBD1; V: TRBV7-9; DNA: TGTGCCAGCAGCCTCGGGACAGCCACCTACGAGCAGTACTTC; CDR3: CASSLGTATYEQYF
size: -; J: TRBJ2-3; D: TRBD2; V: TRBV20-1; DNA: TGCAGTGCTAGAGATCAGCGGGGGGACACAGATACGCAGTATTTT; CDR3: CSARDQRGDTDTQYF
size: medium-sized; J: TRBJ2-1; D: -; V: TRBV11-3; DNA: TGTGCCAGCAGCTTATGGGGGGACAATGAGCAGTTCTTC; CDR3: CASSLWGDNEQFF
size: many; J: TRBJ1-5; D: TRBD1; V: TRBV12-3/TRBV12-4; DNA: TGTGCCAGCAGTTTGGGGACAGGGGGAGGTCAGCCCCAGCATTTT; CDR3: CASSLGTGGGQPQHF
size: many; J: TRBJ1-4; D: TRBD1; V: TRBV5-1; DNA: TGCGCCAGCAGCTTGGCCCAGACAGGGTTGAATGAAAAACTGTTTTTT; CDR3: CASSLAQTGLNEKLFF
size: many; J: TRBJ2-1; D: -; V: TRBV20-1; DNA: TGCAGTGCTAGAGAACGGGAGCTCAACTCCTACAATGAGCAGTTCTTC; CDR3: CSARERELNSYNEQFF
size: many; J: TRBJ2-1; D: TRBD2; V: TRBV11-3; DNA: TGTGCCAGCAGCTTGTTTAGCGGGAGCGCTTTTTACAATGAGCAGTTCTTC; CDR3: CASSLFSGSAFYNEQFF
size: many; J: TRBJ1-2; D: -; V: TRBV25-1; DNA: TGTGCCAGCAGTGAATTCGGCAGGGCCATTAGTGGCTACACCTTC; CDR3: CASSEFGRAISGYTF
size: many; J: TRBJ2-3; D: -; V: TRBV6-2/TRBV6-3; DNA: TGTGCCAGCAGTTACTCGGGTAACAGGGACACAGATACGCAGTATTTT; CDR3: CASSYSGNRDTDTQYF
size: many; J: TRBJ2-1; D: -; V: TRBV6-1; DNA: TGTGCCAGCAACCGGAGAACAGGGAGTACTTTTGAGCAGTTCTTC; CDR3: CASNRRTGSTFEQFF
size: many; J: TRBJ1-2; D: -; V: TRBV27; DNA: TGTGCCAGCAGTAAGAAGGTGAACTATGGCTACACCTTC; CDR3: CASSKKVNYGYTF
size: once; J: TRBJ1-6; D: TRBD1; V: TRBV6-2/TRBV6-3; DNA: TGTGCCAGCAGTGAGAGCAGGGGGCGCGGTTCACCCCTCCACTTT; CDR3: CASSESRGRGSPLHF
size: many; J: TRBJ2-5; D: -; V: TRBV6-1; DNA: TGTGCCAGCAGTATCATAGGGACGGAAGAGACCCAGTACTTC; CDR3: CASSIIGTEETQYF
size: many; J: TRBJ2-3; D: -; V: TRBV4-3; DNA: TGCGCCAGCAGCCAAGAATTCGGACTAGGGGGTACAGATACGCAGTATTTT; CDR3: CASSQEFGLGGTDTQYF
size: many; J: TRBJ1-2; D: -; V: TRBV6-1; DNA: TGTGCCAGCGGACAAAAGGTGGGCTACACCTTC; CDR3: CASGQKVGYTF
size: few; J: TRBJ1-6; D: -; V: TRBV6-1; DNA: TGTGCCAGCAAGATCAATAATTCACCCCTCCACTTT; CDR3: CASKINNSPLHF
size: many; J: TRBJ2-3; D: -; V: TRBV7-2; DNA: TGTGCCAGCAGCTTCCTTGGCACAGATACGCAGTATTTT; CDR3: CASSFLGTDTQYF
size: -; J: TRBJ2-2; D: TRBD1; V: TRBV5-6; DNA: TGTGCCAGCAGCTTATTGACAGGGAAGGCCGGGGAGCTGTTTTTT; CDR3: CASSLLTGKAGELFF
size: many; J: TRBJ2-7; D: -; V: TRBV2; DNA: TGTGCCAGCAGTGAATTGGTTGGCTCGAGCTACGAGCAGTACTTC; CDR3: CASSELVGSSYEQYF
size: many; J: TRBJ2-7; D: TRBD1; V: TRBV18; DNA: TGTGCCAGCTCACCAGGACAGGGCTCTTCCTACGAGCAGTACTTC; CDR3: CASSPGQGSSYEQYF
size: medium-sized; J: TRBJ2-3; D: -; V: TRBV5-1; DNA: TGCGCCAGCAGCTTGGCGGGTGGCGGCACAGATACGCAGTATTTT; CDR3: CASSLAGGGTDTQYF
size: many; J: TRBJ1-5; D: -; V: TRBV6-1; DNA: TGTGCCAGCAGTGGCCGGGACGGATCTTTAAATCAGCCCCAGCATTTT; CDR3: CASSGRDGSLNQPQHF
size: many; J: TRBJ2-3; D: -; V: TRBV7-3; DNA: TGTGCCAGCAGCTTATTCTCAGGTAGCACAGATACGCAGTATTTT; CDR3: CASSLFSGSTDTQYF
size: many; J: TRBJ1-3; D: -; V: TRBV7-3; DNA: TGTGCCAGCAGCCGCTTTGCTGGAAACACCATATATTTT; CDR3: CASSRFAGNTIYF
size: many; J: TRBJ2-5; D: -; V: TRBV5-8; DNA: TGTGCCAGCAGCCCTAGGGGGGCCCGGAGACAAGAGACCCAGTACTTC; CDR3: CASSPRGARRQETQYF